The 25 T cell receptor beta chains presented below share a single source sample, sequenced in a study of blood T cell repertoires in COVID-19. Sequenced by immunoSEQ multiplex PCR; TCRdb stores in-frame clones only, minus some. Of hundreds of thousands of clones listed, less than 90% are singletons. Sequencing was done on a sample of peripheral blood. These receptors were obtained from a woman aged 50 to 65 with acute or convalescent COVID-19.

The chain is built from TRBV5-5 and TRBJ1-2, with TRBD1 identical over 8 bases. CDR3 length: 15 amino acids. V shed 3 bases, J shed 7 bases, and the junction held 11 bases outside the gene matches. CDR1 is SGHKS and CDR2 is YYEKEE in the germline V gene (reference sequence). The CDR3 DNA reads TGTGCCAGCAGCTGGGACAGGTTCGGTGGGGGTGGCTACACCTTC. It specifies CASSWDRFGGGGYTF.

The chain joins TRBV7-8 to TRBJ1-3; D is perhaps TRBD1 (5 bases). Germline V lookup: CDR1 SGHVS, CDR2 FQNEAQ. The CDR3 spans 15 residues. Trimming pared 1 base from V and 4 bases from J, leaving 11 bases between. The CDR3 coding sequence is TGTGCCAGCAGCTTAGTTGGCAGGGCAGGAAACACCATATATTTT. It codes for CASSLVGRAGNTIYF.

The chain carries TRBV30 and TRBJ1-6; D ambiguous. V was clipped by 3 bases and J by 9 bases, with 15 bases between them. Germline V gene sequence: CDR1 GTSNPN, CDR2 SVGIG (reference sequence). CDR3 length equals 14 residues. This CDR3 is CAWSPRREGSPLHF. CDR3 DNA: TGTGCCTGGAGCCCACGGCGCGAGGGTTCACCCCTCCACTTT.

The CDR3: CASSEGANRTDTQYF. In DNA form, the CDR3 reads TGTGCCAGCAGTGAAGGGGCGAACCGCACAGATACGCAGTATTTT. The chain links TRBV5-6 to TRBJ2-3, with D possibly matching TRBD1 (5 bases). The CDR3 loop spans 15 amino acids. The V gene lost 5 bases and the J gene lost 1 base, with 14 bases spanning the gap. Per germline, CDR1 SGHDT and CDR2 YYEEEE. Based on the CDR3 plus reference TRBV5-6 and TRBJ2-3, the full variable domain is DAGVTQSPTHLIKTRGQQVTLRCSPKSGHDTVSWYQQALGQGPQFIFQYYEEEERQRGNFPDRFSGHQFPNYSSELNVNALLLGDSALYLCASSEGANRTDTQYFGPGTRLTVL.

CDR3 nucleotide sequence: TGTGCCAGCAGCTTGGTCGTGACAGTCCCCTATGGCTACACCTTC. It translates to CASSLVVTVPYGYTF. J is TRBJ1-2 and V is TRBV5-6, with D perhaps matching TRBD1 (5 bases). The germline V gene has CDR1 SGHDT and CDR2 YYEEEE. CDR3 length equals 15 residues. The germline V and J ends were trimmed by 0 bases and 4 bases, with 13 bases remaining between them.

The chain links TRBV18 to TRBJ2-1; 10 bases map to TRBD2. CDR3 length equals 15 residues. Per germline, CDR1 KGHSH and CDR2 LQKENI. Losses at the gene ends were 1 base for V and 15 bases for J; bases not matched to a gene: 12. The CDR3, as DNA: TGTGCCAGCTCACCACGAGGACTAGCGGAAGCGGCCCTGTTCTTC. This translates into CASSPRGLAEAALFF.

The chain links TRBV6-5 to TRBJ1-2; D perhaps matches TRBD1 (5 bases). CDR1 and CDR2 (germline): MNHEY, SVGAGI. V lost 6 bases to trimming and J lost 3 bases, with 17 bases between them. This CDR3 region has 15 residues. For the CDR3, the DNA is TGTGCCAGCAGGAATTTTAAGGGGATCGACTATGGCTACACCTTC. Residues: CASRNFKGIDYGYTF.

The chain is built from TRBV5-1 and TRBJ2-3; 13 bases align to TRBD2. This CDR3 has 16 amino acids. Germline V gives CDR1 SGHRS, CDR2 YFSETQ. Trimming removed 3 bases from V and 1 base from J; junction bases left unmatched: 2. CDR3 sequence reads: CASSSTSGGGTDTQYF. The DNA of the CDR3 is TGCGCCAGCAGCTCAACTAGCGGGGGGGGCACAGATACGCAGTATTTT.

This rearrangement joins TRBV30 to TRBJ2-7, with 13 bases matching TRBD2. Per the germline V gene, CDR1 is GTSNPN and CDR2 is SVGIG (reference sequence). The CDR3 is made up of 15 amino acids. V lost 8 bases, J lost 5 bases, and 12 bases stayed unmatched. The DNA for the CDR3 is TGTGCCGGGATAGGGGGACTAGCGGGGCCCCACGAGCAGTACTTC. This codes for CAGIGGLAGPHEQYF.

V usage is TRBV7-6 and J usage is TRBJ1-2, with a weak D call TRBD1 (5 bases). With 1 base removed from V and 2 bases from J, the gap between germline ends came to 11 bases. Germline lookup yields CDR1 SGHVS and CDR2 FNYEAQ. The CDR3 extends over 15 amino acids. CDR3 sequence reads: CASSLEAGLNYGYTF. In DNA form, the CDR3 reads TGTGCCAGCAGCTTAGAGGCAGGGCTAAACTATGGCTACACCTTC.

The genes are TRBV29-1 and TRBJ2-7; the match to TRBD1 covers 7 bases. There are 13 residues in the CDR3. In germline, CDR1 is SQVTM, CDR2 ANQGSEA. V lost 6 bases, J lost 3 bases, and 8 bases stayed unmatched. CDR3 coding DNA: TGCAGCGTGAGAGGACAGGCTAACTACGAGCAGTACTTC. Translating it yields CSVRGQANYEQYF.

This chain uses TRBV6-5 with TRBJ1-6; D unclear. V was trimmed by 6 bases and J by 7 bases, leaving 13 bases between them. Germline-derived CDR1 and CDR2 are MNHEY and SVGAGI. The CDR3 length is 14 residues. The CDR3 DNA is TGTGCCAGCAGGGTGGCCCTCCCGAATTCACCCCTCCACTTT. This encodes CASRVALPNSPLHF.

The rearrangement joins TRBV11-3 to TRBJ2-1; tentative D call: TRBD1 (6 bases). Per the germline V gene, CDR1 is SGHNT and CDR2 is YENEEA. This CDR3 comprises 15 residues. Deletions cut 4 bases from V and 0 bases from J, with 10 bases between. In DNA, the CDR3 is TGTGCCAGCAGCTCAGTAGGGGGCTCCTACAATGAGCAGTTCTTC. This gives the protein CASSSVGGSYNEQFF.

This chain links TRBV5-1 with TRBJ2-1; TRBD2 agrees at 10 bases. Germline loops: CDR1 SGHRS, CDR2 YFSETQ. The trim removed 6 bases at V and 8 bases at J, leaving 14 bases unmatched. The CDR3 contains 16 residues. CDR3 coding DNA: TGCGCCAGCACCCTGGCTAGCGGGGGCCCATGGGATGAGCAGTTCTTC. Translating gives CASTLASGGPWDEQFF.

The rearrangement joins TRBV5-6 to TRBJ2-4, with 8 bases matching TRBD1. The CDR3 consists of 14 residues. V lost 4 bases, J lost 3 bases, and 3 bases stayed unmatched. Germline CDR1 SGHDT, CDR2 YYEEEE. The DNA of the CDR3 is TGTGCCAGCAGCATCGGGACAGGCAAAAACATTCAGTACTTC. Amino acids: CASSIGTGKNIQYF.

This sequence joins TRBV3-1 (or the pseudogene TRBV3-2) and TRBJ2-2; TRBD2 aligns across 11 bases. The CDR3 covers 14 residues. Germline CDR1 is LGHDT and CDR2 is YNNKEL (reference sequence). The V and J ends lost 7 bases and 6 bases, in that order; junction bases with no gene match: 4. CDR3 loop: CASTLAGGPGELFF. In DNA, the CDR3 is TGTGCCAGCACTCTAGCGGGGGGCCCCGGGGAGCTGTTTTTT.

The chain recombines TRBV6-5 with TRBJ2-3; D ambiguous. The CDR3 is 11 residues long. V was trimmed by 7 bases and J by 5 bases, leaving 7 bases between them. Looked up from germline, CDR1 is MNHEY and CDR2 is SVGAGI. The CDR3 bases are TGTGCCAGCATCTACCTAGATACGCAGTATTTT. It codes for CASIYLDTQYF.

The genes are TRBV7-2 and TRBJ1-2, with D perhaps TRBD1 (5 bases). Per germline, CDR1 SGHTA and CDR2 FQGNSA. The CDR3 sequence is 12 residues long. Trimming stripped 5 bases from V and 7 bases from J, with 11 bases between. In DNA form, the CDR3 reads TGTGCCAGCAGCCAACAGGTTCTTGGCTACACCTTC. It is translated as CASSQQVLGYTF.

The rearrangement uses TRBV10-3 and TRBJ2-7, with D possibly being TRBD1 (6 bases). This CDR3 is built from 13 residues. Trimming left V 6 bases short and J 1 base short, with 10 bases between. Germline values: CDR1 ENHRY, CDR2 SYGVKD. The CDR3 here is CAISRDKSYEQYF. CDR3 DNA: TGTGCCATCAGCCGGGACAAGTCCTACGAGCAGTACTTC.

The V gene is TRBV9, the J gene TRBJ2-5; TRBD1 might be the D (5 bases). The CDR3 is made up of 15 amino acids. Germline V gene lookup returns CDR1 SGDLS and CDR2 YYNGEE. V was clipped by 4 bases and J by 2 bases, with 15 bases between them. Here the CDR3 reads CASSQMGLGQETQYF. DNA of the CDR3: TGTGCCAGCAGCCAAATGGGGCTAGGACAAGAGACCCAGTACTTC.

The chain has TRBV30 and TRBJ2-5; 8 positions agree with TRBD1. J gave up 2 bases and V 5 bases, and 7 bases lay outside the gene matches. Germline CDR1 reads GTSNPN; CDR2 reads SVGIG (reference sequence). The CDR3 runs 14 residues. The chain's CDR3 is CAWHRTGIQETQYF. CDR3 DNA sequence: TGTGCCTGGCACAGGACAGGGATACAAGAGACCCAGTACTTC.

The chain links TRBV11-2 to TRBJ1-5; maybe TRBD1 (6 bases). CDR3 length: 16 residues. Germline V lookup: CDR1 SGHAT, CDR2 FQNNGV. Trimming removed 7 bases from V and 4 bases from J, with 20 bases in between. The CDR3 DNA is TGTGCCAGCACCCCATTACAGGGAGTTGCAAATCAGCCCCAGCATTTT. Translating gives CASTPLQGVANQPQHF.

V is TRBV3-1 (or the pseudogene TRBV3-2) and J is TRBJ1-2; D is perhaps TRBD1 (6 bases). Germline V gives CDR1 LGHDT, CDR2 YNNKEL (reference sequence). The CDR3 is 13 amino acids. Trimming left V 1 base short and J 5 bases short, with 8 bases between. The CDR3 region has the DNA TGTGCCAGCAGCCAAGCAGGGGAATATGGCTACACCTTC. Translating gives CASSQAGEYGYTF.

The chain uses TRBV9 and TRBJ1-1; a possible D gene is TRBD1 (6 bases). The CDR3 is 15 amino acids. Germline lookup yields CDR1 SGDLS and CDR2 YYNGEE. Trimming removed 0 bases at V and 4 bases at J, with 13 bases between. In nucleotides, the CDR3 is TGTGCCAGCAGCGTAGTCCAGGGGCGAAGCACTGAAGCTTTCTTT. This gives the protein CASSVVQGRSTEAFF.

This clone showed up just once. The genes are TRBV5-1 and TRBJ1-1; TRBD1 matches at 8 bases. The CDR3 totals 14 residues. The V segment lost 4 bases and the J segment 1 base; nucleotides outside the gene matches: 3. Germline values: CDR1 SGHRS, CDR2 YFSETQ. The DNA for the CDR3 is TGCGCCAGCAGCGCGGGGACAGGGAACACTGAAGCTTTCTTT. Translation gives CASSAGTGNTEAFF.